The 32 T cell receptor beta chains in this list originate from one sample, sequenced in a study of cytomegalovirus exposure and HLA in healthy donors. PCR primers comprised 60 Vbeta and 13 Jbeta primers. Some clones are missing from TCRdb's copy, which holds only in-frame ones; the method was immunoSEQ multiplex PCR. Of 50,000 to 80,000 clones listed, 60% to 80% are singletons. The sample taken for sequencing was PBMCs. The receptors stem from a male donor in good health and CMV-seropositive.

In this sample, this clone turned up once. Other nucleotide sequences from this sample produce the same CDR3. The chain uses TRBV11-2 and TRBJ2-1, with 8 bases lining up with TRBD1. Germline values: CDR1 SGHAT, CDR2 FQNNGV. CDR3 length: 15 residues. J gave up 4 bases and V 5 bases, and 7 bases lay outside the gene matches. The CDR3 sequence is CASSPPGTGYNEQFF. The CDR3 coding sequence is TGTGCCAGCAGCCCTCCCGGGACAGGTTACAATGAGCAGTTCTTC.

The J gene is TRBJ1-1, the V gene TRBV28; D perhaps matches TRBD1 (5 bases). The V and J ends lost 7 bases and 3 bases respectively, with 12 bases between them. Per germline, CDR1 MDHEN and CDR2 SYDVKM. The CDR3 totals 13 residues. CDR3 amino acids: CASKGRGHTEAFF. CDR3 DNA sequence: TGTGCCAGCAAGGGGAGGGGACACACTGAAGCTTTCTTT.

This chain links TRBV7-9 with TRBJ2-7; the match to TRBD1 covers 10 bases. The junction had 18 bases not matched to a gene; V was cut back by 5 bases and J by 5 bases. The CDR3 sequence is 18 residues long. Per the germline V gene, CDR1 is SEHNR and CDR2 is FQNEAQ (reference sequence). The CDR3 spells CASSPTYSRDRGPHEQYF. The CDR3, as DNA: TGTGCCAGCAGCCCTACGTACTCCCGGGACAGGGGTCCCCACGAGCAGTACTTC.

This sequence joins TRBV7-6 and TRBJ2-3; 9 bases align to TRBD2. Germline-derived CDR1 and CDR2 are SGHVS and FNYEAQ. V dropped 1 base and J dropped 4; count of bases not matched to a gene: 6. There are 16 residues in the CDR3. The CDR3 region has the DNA TGTGCCAGCAGCTTAGTCGCGGGGGGGTCAGCAGATACGCAGTATTTT. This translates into CASSLVAGGSADTQYF.

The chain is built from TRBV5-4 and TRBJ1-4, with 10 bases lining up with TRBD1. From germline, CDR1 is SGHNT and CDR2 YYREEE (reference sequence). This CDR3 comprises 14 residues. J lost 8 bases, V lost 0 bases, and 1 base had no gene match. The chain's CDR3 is CASSLETGGEKLFF. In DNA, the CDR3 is TGTGCCAGCAGCTTGGAGACAGGGGGCGAAAAACTGTTTTTT.

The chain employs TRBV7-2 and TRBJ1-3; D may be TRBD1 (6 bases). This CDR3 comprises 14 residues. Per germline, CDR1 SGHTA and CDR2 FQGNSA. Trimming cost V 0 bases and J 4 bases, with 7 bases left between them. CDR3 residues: CASSLAQGGNTIYF. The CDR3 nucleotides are TGTGCCAGCAGCTTAGCTCAGGGGGGAAACACCATATATTTT.

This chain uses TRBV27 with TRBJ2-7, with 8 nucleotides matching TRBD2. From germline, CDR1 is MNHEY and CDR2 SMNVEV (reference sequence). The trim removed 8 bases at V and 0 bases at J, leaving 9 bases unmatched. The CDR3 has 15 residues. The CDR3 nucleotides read TGTGCCAGCCGGGATCGGGGGGGTAGCTCCTACGAGCAGTACTTC. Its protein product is CASRDRGGSSYEQYF.

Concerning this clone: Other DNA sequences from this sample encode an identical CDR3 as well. The CDR3, as DNA: TGTGCCAGCAGCCTGACAGCAGACTACGAGCAGTACTTC. Residues: CASSLTADYEQYF. This chain connects TRBV7-3 to TRBJ2-7, with D tentatively TRBD1 (5 bases). With 5 bases removed from V and 3 bases from J, the gap between germline ends came to 11 bases. The CDR3 spans 13 residues. Germline-derived CDR1 and CDR2 are SGHTA and FQGTGA.

CDR3 amino acids: CSVEPSGGGFDNEQFF. The CDR3 DNA reads TGCAGCGTTGAACCCTCGGGGGGGGGATTCGACAATGAGCAGTTCTTC. V usage is TRBV29-1 and J usage is TRBJ2-1; 8 bases align to TRBD2. CDR3 length: 16 residues. The junction had 11 bases not matched to a gene; V was cut back by 2 bases and J by 5 bases. CDR1 and CDR2 from the germline V gene are SQVTM and ANQGSEA.

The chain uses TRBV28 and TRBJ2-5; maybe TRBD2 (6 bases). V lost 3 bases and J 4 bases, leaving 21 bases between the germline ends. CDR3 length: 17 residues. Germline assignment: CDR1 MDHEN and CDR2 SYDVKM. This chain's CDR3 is CASSLYWGLNSGETQYF. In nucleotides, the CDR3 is TGTGCCAGCAGTTTGTATTGGGGACTGAATAGTGGAGAGACCCAGTACTTC.

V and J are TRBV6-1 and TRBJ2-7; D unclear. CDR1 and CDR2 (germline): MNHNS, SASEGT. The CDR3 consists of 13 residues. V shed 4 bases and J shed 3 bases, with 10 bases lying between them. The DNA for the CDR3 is TGTGCCAGCAGTGTGCCCGGTAACTACGAGCAGTACTTC. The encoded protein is CASSVPGNYEQYF.

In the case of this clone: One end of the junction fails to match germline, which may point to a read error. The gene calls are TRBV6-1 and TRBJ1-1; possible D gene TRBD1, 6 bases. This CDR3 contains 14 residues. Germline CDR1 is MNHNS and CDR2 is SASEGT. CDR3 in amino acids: CASVRGHLKTEAFF. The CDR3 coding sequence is TGTGCCAGCGTCAGGGGACACCTGAAGACTGAAGCTTTCTTT.

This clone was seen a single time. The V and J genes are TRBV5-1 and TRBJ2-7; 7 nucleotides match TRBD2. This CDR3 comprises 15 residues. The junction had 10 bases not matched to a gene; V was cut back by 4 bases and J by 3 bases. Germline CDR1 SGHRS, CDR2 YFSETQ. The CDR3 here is CASSGKRAGFYEQYF. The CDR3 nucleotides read TGCGCCAGCAGCGGTAAGCGAGCGGGATTCTACGAGCAGTACTTC.

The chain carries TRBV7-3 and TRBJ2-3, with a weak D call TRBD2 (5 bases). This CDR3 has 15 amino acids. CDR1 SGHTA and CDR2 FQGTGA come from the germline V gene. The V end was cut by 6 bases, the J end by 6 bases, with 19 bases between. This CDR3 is CASRRTPSLADTQYF. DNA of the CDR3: TGTGCCAGCAGGAGGACTCCCTCTTTAGCGGATACGCAGTATTTT.

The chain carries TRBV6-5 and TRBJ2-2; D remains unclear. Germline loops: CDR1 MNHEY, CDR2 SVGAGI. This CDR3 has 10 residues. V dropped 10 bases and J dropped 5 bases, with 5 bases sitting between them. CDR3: CATRTGELFF. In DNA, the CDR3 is TGTGCCACGAGGACCGGGGAGCTGTTTTTT.

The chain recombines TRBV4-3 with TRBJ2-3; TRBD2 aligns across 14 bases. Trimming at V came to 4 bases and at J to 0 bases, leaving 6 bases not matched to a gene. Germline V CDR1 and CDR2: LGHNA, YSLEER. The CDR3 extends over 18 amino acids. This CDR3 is CASSPIRLAGGSTDTQYF. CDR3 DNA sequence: TGCGCCAGCAGCCCGATAAGACTAGCGGGGGGGAGCACAGATACGCAGTATTTT.

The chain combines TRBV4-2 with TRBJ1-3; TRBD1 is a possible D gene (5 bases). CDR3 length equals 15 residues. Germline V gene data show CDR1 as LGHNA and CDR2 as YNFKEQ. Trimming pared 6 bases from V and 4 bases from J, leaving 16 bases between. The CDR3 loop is CASSQTSAGGNTIYF. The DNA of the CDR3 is TGTGCCAGCAGTCAGACATCGGCAGGGGGAAACACCATATATTTT.

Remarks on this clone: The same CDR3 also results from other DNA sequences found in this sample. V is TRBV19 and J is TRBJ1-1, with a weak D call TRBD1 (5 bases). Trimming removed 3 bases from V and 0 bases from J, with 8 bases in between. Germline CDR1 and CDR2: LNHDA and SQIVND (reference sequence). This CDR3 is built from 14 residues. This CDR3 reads CASSIQGLNTEAFF. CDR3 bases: TGTGCCAGTAGTATCCAGGGCCTGAACACTGAAGCTTTCTTT.

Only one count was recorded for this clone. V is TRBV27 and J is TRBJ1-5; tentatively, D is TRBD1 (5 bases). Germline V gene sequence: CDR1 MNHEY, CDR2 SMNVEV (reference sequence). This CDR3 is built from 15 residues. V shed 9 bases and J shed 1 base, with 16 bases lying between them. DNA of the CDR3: TGTGCCAGTCAGACAGCCCGGACGAGCAATCAGCCCCAGCATTTT. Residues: CASQTARTSNQPQHF.

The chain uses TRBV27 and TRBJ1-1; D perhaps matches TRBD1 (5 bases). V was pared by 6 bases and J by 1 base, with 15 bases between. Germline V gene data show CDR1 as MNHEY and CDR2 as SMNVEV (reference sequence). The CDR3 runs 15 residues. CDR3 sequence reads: CASRLRGGRNTEAFF. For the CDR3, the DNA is TGTGCCAGCAGGCTTCGGGGGGGAAGGAACACTGAAGCTTTCTTT.

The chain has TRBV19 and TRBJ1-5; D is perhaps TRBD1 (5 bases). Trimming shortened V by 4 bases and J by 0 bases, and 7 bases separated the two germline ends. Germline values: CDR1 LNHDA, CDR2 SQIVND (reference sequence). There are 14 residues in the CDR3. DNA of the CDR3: TGTGCCAGTAGTAGGGGGGATAGCAATCAGCCCCAGCATTTT. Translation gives CASSRGDSNQPQHF.

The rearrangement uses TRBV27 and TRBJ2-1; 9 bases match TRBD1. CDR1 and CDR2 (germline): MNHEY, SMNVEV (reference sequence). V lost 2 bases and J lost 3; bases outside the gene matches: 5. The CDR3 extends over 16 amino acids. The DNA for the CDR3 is TGTGCCAGCAGTTTAATAGGGACAGGGATCTACAATGAGCAGTTCTTC. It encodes CASSLIGTGIYNEQFF.

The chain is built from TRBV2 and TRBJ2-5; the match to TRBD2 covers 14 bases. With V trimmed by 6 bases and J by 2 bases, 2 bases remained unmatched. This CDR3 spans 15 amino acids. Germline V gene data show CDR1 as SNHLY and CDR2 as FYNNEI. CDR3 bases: TGTGCCAGCAGAAGACTAGCGGGGGGGCAAGAGACCCAGTACTTC. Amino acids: CASRRLAGGQETQYF.

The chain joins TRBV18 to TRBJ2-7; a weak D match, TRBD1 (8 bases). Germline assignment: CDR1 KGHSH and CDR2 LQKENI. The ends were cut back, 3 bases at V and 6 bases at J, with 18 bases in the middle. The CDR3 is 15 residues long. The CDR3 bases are TGTGCCAGCTCACCCCTCGACAGGGGAGGGCGCGAGCAGTACTTC. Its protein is CASSPLDRGGREQYF.

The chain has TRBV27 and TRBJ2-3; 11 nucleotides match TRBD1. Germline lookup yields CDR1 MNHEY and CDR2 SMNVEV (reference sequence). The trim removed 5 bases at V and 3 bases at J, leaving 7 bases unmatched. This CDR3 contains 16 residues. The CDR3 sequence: CASSLGTGGYTDTQYF. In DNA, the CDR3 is TGTGCCAGCAGTCTAGGGACAGGGGGATATACAGATACGCAGTATTTT.

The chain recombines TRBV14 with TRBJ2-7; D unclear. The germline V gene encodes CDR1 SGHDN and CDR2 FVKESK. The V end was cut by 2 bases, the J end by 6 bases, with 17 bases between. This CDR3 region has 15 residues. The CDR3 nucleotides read TGTGCCAGCAGCCAAACCTCCTCCGAGGCACGCGAGCAGTACTTC. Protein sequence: CASSQTSSEAREQYF.

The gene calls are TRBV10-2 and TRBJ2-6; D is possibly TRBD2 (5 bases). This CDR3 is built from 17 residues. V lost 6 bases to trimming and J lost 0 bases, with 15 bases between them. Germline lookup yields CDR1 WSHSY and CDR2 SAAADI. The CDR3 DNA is TGCGCCAGCAGCGAGGGTATAGGGAGCTCTGGGGCCAACGTCCTGACTTTC. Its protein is CASSEGIGSSGANVLTF.

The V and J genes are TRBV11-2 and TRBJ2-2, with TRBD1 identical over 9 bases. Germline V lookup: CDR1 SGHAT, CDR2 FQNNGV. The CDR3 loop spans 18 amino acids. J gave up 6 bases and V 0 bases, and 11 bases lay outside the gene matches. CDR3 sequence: CASSLDKEGQGRAGELFF. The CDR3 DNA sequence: TGTGCCAGCAGCTTAGATAAAGAGGGACAGGGAAGGGCCGGGGAGCTGTTTTTT. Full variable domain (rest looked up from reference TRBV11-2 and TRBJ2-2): EAGVAQSPRYKIIEKRQSVAFWCNPISGHATLYWYQQILGQGPKLLIQFQNNGVVDDSQLPKDRFSAERLKGVDSTLKIQPAKLEDSAVYLCASSLDKEGQGRAGELFFGEGSRLTVL.

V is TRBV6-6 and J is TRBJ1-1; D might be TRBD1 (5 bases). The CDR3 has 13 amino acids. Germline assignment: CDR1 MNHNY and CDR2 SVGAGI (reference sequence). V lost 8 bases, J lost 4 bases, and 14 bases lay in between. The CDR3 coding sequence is TGTGCCAGCCAGGGAGGCTCACGCACTGAAGCTTTCTTT. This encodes CASQGGSRTEAFF.

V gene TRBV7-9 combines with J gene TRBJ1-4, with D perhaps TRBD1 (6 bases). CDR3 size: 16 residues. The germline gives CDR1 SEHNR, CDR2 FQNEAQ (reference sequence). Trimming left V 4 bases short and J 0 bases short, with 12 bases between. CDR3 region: CASSYFRGPTNEKLFF. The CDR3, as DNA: TGTGCCAGCAGCTATTTCAGGGGCCCAACTAATGAAAAACTGTTTTTT.

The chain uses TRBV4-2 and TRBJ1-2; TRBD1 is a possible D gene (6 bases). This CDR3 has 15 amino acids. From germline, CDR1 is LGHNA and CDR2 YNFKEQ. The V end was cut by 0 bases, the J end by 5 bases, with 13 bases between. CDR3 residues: CASSQDYGGSYGYTF. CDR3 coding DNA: TGTGCCAGCAGCCAAGATTATGGGGGCTCGTATGGCTACACCTTC.

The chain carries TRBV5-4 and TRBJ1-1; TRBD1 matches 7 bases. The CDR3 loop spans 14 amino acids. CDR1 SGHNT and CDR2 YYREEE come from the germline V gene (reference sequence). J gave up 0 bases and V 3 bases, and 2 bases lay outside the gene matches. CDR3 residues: CASSSDRLNTEAFF. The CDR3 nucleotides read TGTGCCAGCAGCTCGGACAGGTTGAACACTGAAGCTTTCTTT.